Shown below are 9 T cell receptor beta chains from a single sample sequenced in a study of T cells in Graves' hyperthyroidism and ophthalmopathy. RNA transcripts yielded amplified TCR beta CDR3 regions. The HTBI primer set served for first-round RT-PCR of the TCR CDR3. TCRdb re-called the multiplex PCR reads with MiXCR, one entry per CDR3 protein. Of about 350,000 distinct CDR3 sequences in the sample, 11% to 15% were seen once. The specimen sequenced was blood. The receptor set was obtained from a woman under 40 with Graves' hyperthyroidism.

This clonotype turned up a few times. The chain combines TRBV9 with TRBJ2-3, with D maybe TRBD1 (7 bases). This CDR3 spans 14 amino acids. V lost 2 bases and J 6 bases, leaving 13 bases between the germline ends. Germline CDR1 is SGDLS and CDR2 is YYNGEE. CDR3 protein: CASSVKGAGDTQYF. The CDR3 region has the DNA TGTGCCAGCAGCGTGAAGGGGGCGGGGGATACGCAGTATTTT.

This clonotype was counted ten times or more. The CDR3 protein is CSARESPIAREQYF. DNA of the CDR3: TGCAGTGCTAGAGAATCCCCCATCGCGCGCGAGCAGTACTTC. J is TRBJ2-7 and V is TRBV20-1; D call uncertain. Germline assignment: CDR1 DFQATT and CDR2 SNEGSKA (reference sequence). The CDR3 is made up of 14 amino acids. Deletions cut 0 bases from V and 6 bases from J, with 15 bases between.

This sequence joins TRBV30 and TRBJ2-7; a possible D gene is TRBD1 (5 bases). The V gene lost 4 bases and the J gene lost 2 bases, with 15 bases spanning the gap. The CDR3 is 14 amino acids. Germline lookup yields CDR1 GTSNPN and CDR2 SVGIG (reference sequence). The CDR3 nucleotides are TGTGCCTGGATCGCGAATGACAGCCCCTACGAGCAGTACTTC. It yields the protein CAWIANDSPYEQYF.

This clonotype was seen ten or more times. This chain uses TRBV28 with TRBJ1-6; D gene ambiguous. This CDR3 region has 16 residues. V lost 3 bases to trimming and J lost 7 bases, with 16 bases between them. Germline values: CDR1 MDHEN, CDR2 SYDVKM. CDR3 protein: CASSFWQLKWNSPLHF. The DNA of the CDR3 is TGTGCCAGCAGTTTTTGGCAGCTTAAGTGGAATTCACCCCTCCACTTT.

This clonotype has only a few counts. The gene calls are TRBV3-1 and TRBJ2-1, with 8 nucleotides matching TRBD1. The V gene's germline CDR1 is LGHDT and CDR2 YNNKEL (reference sequence). The junction had 1 base not matched to a gene; V was cut back by 4 bases and J by 2 bases. This CDR3 is 14 amino acids long. Written as DNA, the CDR3 is TGTGCCAGCAGCCGGGACAGGACCTACAATGAGCAGTTCTTC. Its protein is CASSRDRTYNEQFF.

The chain links TRBV28 to TRBJ1-4; 7 bases align to TRBD1. Germline V gives CDR1 MDHEN, CDR2 SYDVKM. The CDR3 sequence is 13 residues long. The J segment lost 3 bases and the V segment lost 6 bases, leaving 1 base of the junction unmatched. This CDR3 reads CASSTGANEKLFF. Written as DNA, the CDR3 is TGTGCCAGCAGCACAGGGGCTAATGAAAAACTGTTTTTT.

The chain has TRBV20-1 and TRBJ1-2; D not resolved. The CDR3 sequence is 14 residues long. Trimming cost V 5 bases and J 4 bases, with 17 bases left between them. CDR1 and CDR2 from the germline V gene are DFQATT and SNEGSKA (reference sequence). The CDR3 DNA reads TGCAGTGCTCGGACCCTTCGGATAGGCTATGGCTACACCTTC. It is translated as CSARTLRIGYGYTF.

This clonotype has just a few counts. The chain employs TRBV20-1 and TRBJ2-7; 7 bases fit TRBD1. V gave up 5 bases and J gave up 3 bases; unmatched junction bases: 4. Germline V lookup: CDR1 DFQATT, CDR2 SNEGSKA (reference sequence). The CDR3 loop spans 12 amino acids. CDR3 coding DNA: TGCAGTGCTGGGGGACAGCTCTACGAGCAGTACTTC. It specifies CSAGGQLYEQYF.

This clonotype was seen repeatedly, ten times or more. J is TRBJ1-1 and V is TRBV3-1; maybe TRBD1 (5 bases). Germline V gene sequence: CDR1 LGHDT, CDR2 YNNKEL (reference sequence). CDR3 length: 14 residues. V was shortened by 6 bases and J by 5 bases, with 16 bases between the two germline ends. Here the CDR3 reads CASRNPGTGTEAFF. The CDR3 DNA sequence: TGTGCCAGCAGAAACCCCGGGACCGGAACTGAAGCTTTCTTT. The variable domain in full, completed from reference TRBV3-1 and TRBJ1-1, reads DTAVSQTPKYLVTQMGNDKSIKCEQNLGHDTMYWYKQDSKKFLKIMFSYNNKELIINETVPNRFSPKSPDKAHLNLHINSLELGDSAVYFCASRNPGTGTEAFFGQGTRLTVV.